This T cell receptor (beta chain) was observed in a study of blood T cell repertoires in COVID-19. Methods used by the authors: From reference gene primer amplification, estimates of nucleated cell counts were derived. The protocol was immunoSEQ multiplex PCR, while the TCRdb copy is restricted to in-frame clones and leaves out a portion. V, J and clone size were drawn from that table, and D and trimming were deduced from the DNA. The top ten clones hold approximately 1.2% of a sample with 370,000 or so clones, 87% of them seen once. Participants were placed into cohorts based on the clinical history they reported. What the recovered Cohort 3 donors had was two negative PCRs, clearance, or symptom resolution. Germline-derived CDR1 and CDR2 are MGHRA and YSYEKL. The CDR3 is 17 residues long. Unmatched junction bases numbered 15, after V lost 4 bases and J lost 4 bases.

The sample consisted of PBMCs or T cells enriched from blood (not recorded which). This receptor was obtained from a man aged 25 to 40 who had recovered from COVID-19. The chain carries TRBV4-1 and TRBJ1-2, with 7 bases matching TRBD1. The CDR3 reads CASSPVGPGGKVYGYTF. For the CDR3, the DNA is TGCGCCAGCAGCCCAGTGGGGCCAGGGGGAAAGGTCTATGGCTACACCTTC.